The sequence of this T cell receptor (beta chain) was determined in a study of blood T cell repertoires in COVID-19. About the study: The samples span acute and convalescent COVID-19 from the United States, Italy and Spain.

Individuals aged roughly 18 to 95 years were recruited from some 26 US areas. Clinical history reported by participants formed the basis on which cohorts were assigned. TCRdb keeps only in-frame clones here, not all; method: immunoSEQ multiplex PCR. The sample lists roughly 170,000 clones, under 85% occurring once. From germline, CDR1 is SGHRS and CDR2 YFSETQ. The CDR3 is 13 residues long. Between the trimmed V and J ends, which lost 3 bases and 4 bases, there was a span of 10 bases. The chain is built from TRBV5-1 and TRBJ1-1; the D gene is possibly TRBD1 (6 bases). The clonotype comes from a man aged 50 to 60 who had recovered from COVID-19. The sample taken for sequencing was PBMCs or T cells enriched from blood (not recorded which). The CDR3 reads CASSYTGITEAFF. The CDR3, as DNA: TGCGCCAGCAGCTATACAGGGATCACTGAAGCTTTCTTT.